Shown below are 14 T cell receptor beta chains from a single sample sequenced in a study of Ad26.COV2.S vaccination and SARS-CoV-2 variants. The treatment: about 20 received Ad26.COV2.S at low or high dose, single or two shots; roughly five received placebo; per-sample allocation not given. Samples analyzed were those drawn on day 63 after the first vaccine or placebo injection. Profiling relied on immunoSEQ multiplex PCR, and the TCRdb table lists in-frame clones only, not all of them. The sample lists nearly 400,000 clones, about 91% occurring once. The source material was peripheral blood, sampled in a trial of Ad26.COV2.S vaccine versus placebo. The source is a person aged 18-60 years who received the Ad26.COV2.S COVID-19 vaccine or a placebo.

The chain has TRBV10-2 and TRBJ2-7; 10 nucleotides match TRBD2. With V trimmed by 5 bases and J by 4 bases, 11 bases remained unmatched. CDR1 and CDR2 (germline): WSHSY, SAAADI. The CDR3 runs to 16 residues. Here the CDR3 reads CASSRGSGGQGYEQYF. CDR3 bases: TGCGCCAGCAGTCGGGGTAGCGGGGGGCAGGGTTACGAGCAGTACTTC.

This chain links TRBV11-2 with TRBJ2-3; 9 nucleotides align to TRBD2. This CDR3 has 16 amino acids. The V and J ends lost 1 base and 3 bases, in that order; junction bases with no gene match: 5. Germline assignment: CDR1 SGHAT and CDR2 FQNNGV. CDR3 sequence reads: CASSLGLAGTTDTQYF. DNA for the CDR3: TGTGCCAGCAGCTTAGGGCTAGCGGGGACAACAGATACGCAGTATTTT.

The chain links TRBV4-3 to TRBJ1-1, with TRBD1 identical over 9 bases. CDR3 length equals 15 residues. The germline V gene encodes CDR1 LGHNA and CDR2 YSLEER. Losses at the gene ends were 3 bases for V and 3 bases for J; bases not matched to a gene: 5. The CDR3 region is CASSQVTGGDTEAFF. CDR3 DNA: TGCGCCAGCAGCCAGGTGACAGGGGGGGACACTGAAGCTTTCTTT.

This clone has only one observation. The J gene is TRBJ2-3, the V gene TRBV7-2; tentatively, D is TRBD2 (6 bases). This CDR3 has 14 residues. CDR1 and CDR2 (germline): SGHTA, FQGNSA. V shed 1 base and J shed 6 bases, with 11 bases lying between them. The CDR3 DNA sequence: TGTGCCAGCAGCTTAGGTGGGAGGACGGATACGCAGTATTTT. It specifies CASSLGGRTDTQYF.

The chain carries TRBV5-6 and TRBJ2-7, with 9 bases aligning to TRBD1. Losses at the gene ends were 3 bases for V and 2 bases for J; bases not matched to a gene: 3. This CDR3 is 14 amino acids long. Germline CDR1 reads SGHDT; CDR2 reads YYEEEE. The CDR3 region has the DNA TGTGCCAGCAGCTGGGACAGGGCAACCTACGAGCAGTACTTC. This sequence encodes CASSWDRATYEQYF.

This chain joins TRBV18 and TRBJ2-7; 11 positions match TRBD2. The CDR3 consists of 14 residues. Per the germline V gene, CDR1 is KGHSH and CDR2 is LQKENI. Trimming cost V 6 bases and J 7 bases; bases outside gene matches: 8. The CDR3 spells CASSSILAGEEQYF. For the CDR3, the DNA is TGTGCCAGCTCCTCCATACTAGCGGGAGAGGAGCAGTACTTC.

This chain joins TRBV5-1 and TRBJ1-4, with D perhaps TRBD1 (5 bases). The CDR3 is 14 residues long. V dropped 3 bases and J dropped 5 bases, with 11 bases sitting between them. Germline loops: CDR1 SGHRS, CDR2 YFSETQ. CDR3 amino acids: CASSSGRTNEKLFF. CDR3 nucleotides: TGCGCCAGCAGCTCGGGACGGACCAATGAAAAACTGTTTTTT. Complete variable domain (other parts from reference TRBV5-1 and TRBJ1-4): KAGVTQTPRYLIKTRGQQVTLSCSPISGHRSVSWYQQTPGQGLQFLFEYFSETQRNKGNFPGRFSGRQFSNSRSEMNVSTLELGDSALYLCASSSGRTNEKLFFGSGTQLSVL.

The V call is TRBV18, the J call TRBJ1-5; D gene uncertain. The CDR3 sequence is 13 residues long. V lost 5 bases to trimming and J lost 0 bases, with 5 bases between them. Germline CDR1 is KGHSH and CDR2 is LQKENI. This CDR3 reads CASSMNSNQPQHF. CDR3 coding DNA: TGTGCCAGCTCAATGAATAGCAATCAGCCCCAGCATTTT.

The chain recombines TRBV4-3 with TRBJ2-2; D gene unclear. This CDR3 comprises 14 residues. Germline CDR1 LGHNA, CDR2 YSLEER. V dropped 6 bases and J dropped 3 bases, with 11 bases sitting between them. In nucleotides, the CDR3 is TGCGCCAGCAGTCCGACAAGCGACACCGGGGAGCTGTTTTTT. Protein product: CASSPTSDTGELFF.

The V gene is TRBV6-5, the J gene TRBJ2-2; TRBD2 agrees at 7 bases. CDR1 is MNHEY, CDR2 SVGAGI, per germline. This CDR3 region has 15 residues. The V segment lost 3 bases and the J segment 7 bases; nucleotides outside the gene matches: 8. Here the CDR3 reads CASSYGAGKIGELFF. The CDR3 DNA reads TGTGCCAGCAGTTATGGAGCGGGGAAAATCGGGGAGCTGTTTTTT.

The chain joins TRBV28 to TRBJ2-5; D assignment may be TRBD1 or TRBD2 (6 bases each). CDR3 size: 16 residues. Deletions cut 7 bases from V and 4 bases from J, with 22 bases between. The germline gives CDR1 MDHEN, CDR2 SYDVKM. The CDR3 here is CASNEVRGTGSETQYF. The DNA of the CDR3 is TGTGCCAGCAACGAAGTGCGGGGAACAGGGTCAGAGACCCAGTACTTC.

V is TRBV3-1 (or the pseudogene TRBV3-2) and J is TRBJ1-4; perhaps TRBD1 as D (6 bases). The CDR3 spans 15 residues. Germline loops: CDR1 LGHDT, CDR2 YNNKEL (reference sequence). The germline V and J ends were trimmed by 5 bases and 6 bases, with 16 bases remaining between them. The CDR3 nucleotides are TGTGCCAGCAGCACCCTTGGGGGGCTCGATGAAAAACTGTTTTTT. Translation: CASSTLGGLDEKLFF.

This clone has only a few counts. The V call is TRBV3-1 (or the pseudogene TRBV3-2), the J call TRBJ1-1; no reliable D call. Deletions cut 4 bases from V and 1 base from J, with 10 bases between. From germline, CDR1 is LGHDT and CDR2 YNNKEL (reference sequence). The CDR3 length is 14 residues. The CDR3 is CASSRLPENTEAFF. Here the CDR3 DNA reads TGTGCCAGCAGCCGTCTCCCTGAGAACACTGAAGCTTTCTTT.

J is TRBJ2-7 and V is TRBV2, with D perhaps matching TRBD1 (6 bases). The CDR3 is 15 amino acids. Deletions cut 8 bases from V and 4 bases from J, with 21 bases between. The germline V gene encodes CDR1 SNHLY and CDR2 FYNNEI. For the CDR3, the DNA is TGTGCCAGCTTACCCATAGACAGGTCTACTTACGAGCAGTACTTC. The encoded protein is CASLPIDRSTYEQYF.